The 16 T cell receptor beta chains below all came from one sample that was sequenced in a study of blood T cell repertoires in COVID-19. This table comes from immunoSEQ multiplex PCR, and its TCRdb copy is limited to in-frame clones, with some not included. Among fewer than 450,000 clones listed, roughly 87% were seen once. Sequenced: PBMCs or T cells enriched from blood (not recorded which). These receptor sequences come from a man younger than 35 who had recovered from COVID-19.

The chain carries TRBV2 and TRBJ2-7; TRBD1 agrees at 7 bases. V shed 2 bases, J shed 2 bases, and the junction held 6 bases outside the gene matches. Germline CDR1 reads SNHLY; CDR2 reads FYNNEI. This CDR3 contains 15 residues. CDR3 sequence: CASSEPGQLTYEQYF. The CDR3 DNA reads as TGTGCCAGCAGTGAACCGGGACAGCTTACCTACGAGCAGTACTTC. The full variable domain, its missing parts supplied by reference TRBV2 and TRBJ2-7, is EPEVTQTPSHQVTQMGQEVILRCVPISNHLYFYWYRQILGQKVEFLVSFYNNEISEKSEIFDDQFSVERPDGSNFTLKIRSTKLEDSAMYFCASSEPGQLTYEQYFGPGTRLTVT.

The chain recombines TRBV28 with TRBJ2-1, with D possibly matching TRBD1 (6 bases). The CDR3 has 15 amino acids. V dropped 6 bases and J dropped 9 bases, with 21 bases sitting between them. CDR1 is MDHEN, CDR2 SYDVKM, per germline. The CDR3 nucleotides read TGTGCCAGCAGGCCTCGTCACAGGGCAGTCAGTGAGCAGTTCTTC. Translating gives CASRPRHRAVSEQFF.

The table lists this clone with a count of one. The rearrangement links TRBV27 to TRBJ1-1; D perhaps matches TRBD1 (5 bases). Germline V gives CDR1 MNHEY, CDR2 SMNVEV (reference sequence). The CDR3 sequence is 14 residues long. Trimming stripped 1 base from V and 5 bases from J, with 11 bases between. The CDR3 DNA sequence: TGTGCCAGCAGTTTATTTGGCAGGGTGACTGAAGCTTTCTTT. As protein: CASSLFGRVTEAFF.

V is TRBV7-3 and J is TRBJ2-2; 9 bases agree with TRBD2. The CDR3 length is 17 residues. The V segment lost 5 bases and the J segment 0 bases; nucleotides outside the gene matches: 7. Germline CDR1 reads SGHTA; CDR2 reads FQGTGA. This chain's CDR3 is CASSPPRLAANTGELFF. DNA for the CDR3: TGTGCCAGCAGCCCACCCCGACTAGCGGCGAACACCGGGGAGCTGTTTTTT.

The V gene is TRBV10-3, the J gene TRBJ2-6; unclear D gene. The V gene lost 0 bases and the J gene lost 2 bases, with 5 bases spanning the gap. The CDR3 is 15 amino acids. Germline assignment: CDR1 ENHRY and CDR2 SYGVKD. CDR3 bases: TGTGCCATCAGTGAGTCGCAGGCTGGGGCCAACGTCCTGACTTTC. The encoded protein is CAISESQAGANVLTF.

In this sample, this clone turned up once. The chain links TRBV5-1 to TRBJ1-6; the D gene is possibly TRBD1 (6 bases). V lost 2 bases to trimming and J lost 7 bases, with 10 bases between them. The CDR3 sequence is 14 residues long. Germline CDR1 reads SGHRS; CDR2 reads YFSETQ. For the CDR3, the DNA is TGCGCCAGCAGCTTAGGGAGGGGGAATTCACCCCTCCACTTT. Amino acids: CASSLGRGNSPLHF.

The chain links TRBV29-1 to TRBJ2-1; 9 nucleotides match TRBD1. Trimming cost V 7 bases and J 7 bases; bases outside gene matches: 5. In germline, CDR1 is SQVTM, CDR2 ANQGSEA. This CDR3 spans 12 amino acids. The CDR3 region has the DNA TGCAGCGGGGGGACAGGGAGTAATGAGCAGTTCTTC. Its protein is CSGGTGSNEQFF.

The V gene is TRBV28, the J gene TRBJ1-4; 8 bases are a match to TRBD1. V trimming: 5 bases; J trimming: 7 bases; junction bases outside the gene matches: 9. In germline, CDR1 is MDHEN, CDR2 SYDVKM. CDR3 size: 15 residues. CDR3: CASSRDTGGREKLFF. In DNA, the CDR3 is TGTGCCAGCAGTCGGGATACAGGGGGACGTGAAAAACTGTTTTTT. Combining the CDR3 with reference TRBV28 and TRBJ1-4 gives the whole variable domain DVKVTQSSRYLVKRTGEKVFLECVQDMDHENMFWYRQDPGLGLRLIYFSYDVKMKEKGDIPEGYSVSREKKERFSLILESASTNQTSMYLCASSRDTGGREKLFFGSGTQLSVL.

The chain links TRBV24-1 to TRBJ2-3; 10 nucleotides agree with TRBD2. From germline, CDR1 is KGHDR and CDR2 SFDVKD. The CDR3 has 15 amino acids. Unmatched junction bases numbered 7, after V lost 9 bases and J lost 2 bases. The CDR3: CATSSLAGATDTQYF. CDR3 DNA: TGTGCCACCTCATCTCTAGCGGGGGCCACAGATACGCAGTATTTT.

The V call is TRBV19, the J call TRBJ2-2, with a possible D match to TRBD1 (6 bases). This CDR3 has 13 residues. The V gene's germline CDR1 is LNHDA and CDR2 SQIVND (reference sequence). Deletions cut 5 bases from V and 5 bases from J, with 9 bases between. The CDR3 loop reads CASSYTGTGELFF. DNA for the CDR3: TGTGCCAGTAGTTACACAGGGACCGGGGAGCTGTTTTTT.

This chain links TRBV7-9 with TRBJ2-2, with D hard to call. CDR3 length: 16 amino acids. Germline assignment: CDR1 SEHNR and CDR2 FQNEAQ (reference sequence). The V end was cut by 5 bases, the J end by 4 bases, with 17 bases between. Here the CDR3 reads CASSLSSGLRTGELFF. The CDR3 bases are TGTGCCAGCAGCCTATCTAGTGGCTTACGCACCGGGGAGCTGTTTTTT.

CDR3 bases: TGTGCCAGCATCGGGGACATAGGGTCACCCCTCCACTTT. Translated: CASIGDIGSPLHF. The chain employs TRBV28 and TRBJ1-6; tentative D call: TRBD1 (6 bases). This CDR3 is 13 amino acids long. Germline CDR1 MDHEN, CDR2 SYDVKM. The ends were cut back, 7 bases at V and 10 bases at J, with 14 bases in the middle.

The gene calls are TRBV9 and TRBJ2-1, with D unclear. V dropped 3 bases and J dropped 1 base, with 11 bases sitting between them. The CDR3 is made up of 15 amino acids. From germline, CDR1 is SGDLS and CDR2 YYNGEE. The CDR3 protein is CASSADWPSYNEQFF. CDR3 in DNA: TGTGCCAGCAGCGCCGACTGGCCTTCCTACAATGAGCAGTTCTTC.

The chain couples TRBV7-8 to TRBJ1-2; D remains unclear. The CDR3 has 15 residues. Germline CDR1 is SGHVS and CDR2 is FQNEAQ. V lost 1 base and J 7 bases, leaving 16 bases between the germline ends. The CDR3 region has the DNA TGTGCCAGCAGCTTAGGAACGCCGGGGAGAGGTGGCTACACCTTC. The encoded protein is CASSLGTPGRGGYTF.

This sequence joins TRBV27 and TRBJ2-7; TRBD1 matches at 8 bases. V was clipped by 5 bases and J by 2 bases; unmatched bases: 8. Germline CDR1 MNHEY, CDR2 SMNVEV (reference sequence). The CDR3 sequence is 15 residues long. The CDR3 DNA follows: TGTGCCAGCAGTCACACCGGGACAGGCGCCTACGAGCAGTACTTC. Its protein product is CASSHTGTGAYEQYF.

The CDR3 spells CASSQYFEAFF. The CDR3 DNA sequence: TGTGCCAGCAGCCAATATTTTGAAGCTTTCTTT. The chain uses TRBV3-1 (or the pseudogene TRBV3-2) and TRBJ1-1; no reliable D call. With 2 bases removed from V and 7 bases from J, the gap between germline ends came to 5 bases. Germline assignment: CDR1 LGHDT and CDR2 YNNKEL (reference sequence). There are 11 residues in the CDR3.